The present T cell receptor beta chain was sequenced within a study of cytomegalovirus exposure and HLA in healthy donors. Findings and caveats of the study: Presence/absence analyses rested on an assumption that sequencing depth was roughly uniform across donors.

CDR3 length equals 17 residues. Germline-derived CDR1 and CDR2 are SGHTA and FQGNSA. V gave up 2 bases and J gave up 5 bases, with 21 bases separating them. The PCR used 60 Vbeta and 13 Jbeta primers. The assay was immunoSEQ multiplex PCR, and TCRdb's table has in-frame clones only and misses some. The sample records around 180,000 clones, around 82% being singletons. Notes on this clone: The antigen is unknown.

The genes are TRBV7-2 and TRBJ2-5; D is perhaps TRBD1 (5 bases). Sequenced input: PBMCs. This sequence originates from a boy between 10 and 17 years old in good health and CMV-seronegative. CDR3 sequence reads: CASSLFFSGIGPETQYF. Written as DNA, the CDR3 is TGTGCCAGCAGCTTATTCTTTTCAGGGATCGGCCCCGAGACCCAGTACTTC. The entire variable domain, with the rest obtained from reference TRBV7-2 and TRBJ2-5, is as follows: GAGVSQSPSNKVTEKGKDVELRCDPISGHTALYWYRQSLGQGLEFLIYFQGNSAPDKSGLPSDRFSAERTGGSVSTLTIQRTQQEDSAVYLCASSLFFSGIGPETQYFGPGTRLLVL.